The 2 T cell receptor beta chains presented below share a single source sample, sequenced in a study of T cell repertoires in cytomegalovirus infection. TCRdb analysed the reads with MiXCR anew, one entry per CDR3 protein. This table holds about 490,000 distinct CDR3 sequences, more than 25% found once. The sequencing input was PBMCs. Every receptor here comes from a human donor in good health (CMV status not recorded). Some clones in this sample may be carry-over from other donors' samples.

The chain uses TRBV5-1 and TRBJ1-6; no clear D gene. The germline V gene encodes CDR1 SGHRS and CDR2 YFSETQ. With 0 bases removed from V and 0 bases from J, the gap between germline ends came to 10 bases. The CDR3 runs to 17 residues. DNA for the CDR3: TGCGCCAGCAGCTTGGAGGACGGCACCTCCTATAATTCACCCCTCCACTTT. Its translation is CASSLEDGTSYNSPLHF.

The rearrangement links TRBV27 to TRBJ2-3; the D gene is possibly TRBD2 (6 bases). Looked up from germline, CDR1 is MNHEY and CDR2 is SMNVEV (reference sequence). V lost 3 bases to trimming and J lost 5 bases, with 15 bases between them. This CDR3 is 15 amino acids long. The CDR3 DNA sequence: TGTGCCAGCAGTTTGGTCCGGGAGACGGGAGATACGCAGTATTTT. Its translation is CASSLVRETGDTQYF.